A single sample is the source of the 7 T cell receptor beta chains below, sequenced in a study of OX40 agonist ivuxolimab in advanced cancers. Clones were read by immunoSEQ multiplex PCR, and TCRdb kept only the in-frame ones, dropping some. Among about 79,000 clones, around 92% were seen once, and the ten largest hold 7.1%. The sequences come from CD4+ or CD8+ T cells sorted from blood, collected in a trial of the OX40 agonist ivuxolimab. The receptors were gathered from an adult with an advanced solid tumor such as melanoma, head and neck, liver or kidney cancer.

The chain employs TRBV19 and TRBJ2-7, with TRBD1 matching 7 bases. Germline lookup yields CDR1 LNHDA and CDR2 SQIVND (reference sequence). This CDR3 comprises 16 residues. V was clipped by 5 bases and J by 1 base; unmatched bases: 11. The CDR3 bases are TGTGCCAGTAGTTTCAAGACAGGGTCCCCTTCCTACGAGCAGTACTTC. Its translation is CASSFKTGSPSYEQYF.

The rearrangement uses TRBV5-1 and TRBJ2-5; 7 nucleotides align to TRBD2. Germline values: CDR1 SGHRS, CDR2 YFSETQ. The V gene end was trimmed by 3 bases and the J gene end by 4 bases; junction bases not matched to a gene: 9. The CDR3 covers 15 residues. The CDR3 bases are TGCGCCAGCAGCTCCCAAAGCGGGATTCCAGAGACCCAGTACTTC. Its protein is CASSSQSGIPETQYF.

This chain joins TRBV2 and TRBJ1-6, with 9 positions matching TRBD1. This CDR3 spans 13 amino acids. V dropped 6 bases and J dropped 9; count of bases not matched to a gene: 3. Germline V lookup: CDR1 SNHLY, CDR2 FYNNEI. The CDR3 DNA reads TGTGCCAGCAGCGGACAGGGGAGTTCACCCCTCCACTTT. It is translated as CASSGQGSSPLHF.

This chain connects TRBV30 to TRBJ1-2; 8 nucleotides align to TRBD1. Unmatched junction bases numbered 7, after V lost 0 bases and J lost 4 bases. CDR1 is GTSNPN, CDR2 SVGIG, per germline (reference sequence). CDR3 length: 15 amino acids. CDR3 sequence (DNA): TGTGCCTGGAGTGTAAGGGGACAGGAACTCTATGGCTACACCTTC. Translated, it gives CAWSVRGQELYGYTF. Complete variable domain (other parts from reference TRBV30 and TRBJ1-2): SQTIHQWPATLVQPVGSPLSLECTVEGTSNPNLYWYRQAAGRGLQLLFYSVGIGQISSEVPQNLSASRPQDRQFILSSKKLLLSDSGFYLCAWSVRGQELYGYTFGSGTRLTVV.

The V call is TRBV5-6, the J call TRBJ2-7; the D is unclear. The germline V and J ends were trimmed by 3 bases and 1 base, with 8 bases remaining between them. Per the germline V gene, CDR1 is SGHDT and CDR2 is YYEEEE. The CDR3 covers 13 residues. The CDR3 region has the DNA TGTGCCAGCAGCTCGACACCGTCCTACGAGCAGTACTTC. Protein sequence: CASSSTPSYEQYF.

The rearrangement links TRBV7-3 to TRBJ2-3; 8 bases agree with TRBD1. Trimming removed 8 bases from V and 1 base from J; junction bases left unmatched: 5. CDR1 and CDR2 from the germline V gene are SGHTA and FQGTGA. This CDR3 is 14 amino acids long. The CDR3 loop reads CASGLGQGTDTQYF. In DNA form, the CDR3 reads TGTGCCAGCGGATTGGGACAGGGCACAGATACGCAGTATTTT. Full variable domain (remainder filled in from reference TRBV7-3 and TRBJ2-3): GAGVSQTPSNKVTEKGKYVELRCDPISGHTALYWYRQSLGQGPEFLIYFQGTGAADDSGLPNDRFFAVRPEGSVSTLKIQRTERGDSAVYLCASGLGQGTDTQYFGPGTRLTVL.

The J gene is TRBJ2-7, the V gene TRBV4-2; D is perhaps TRBD2 (5 bases). The CDR3 consists of 13 residues. The ends were cut back, 4 bases at V and 3 bases at J, with 10 bases in the middle. CDR1 and CDR2 (germline): LGHNA, YNFKEQ. CDR3 residues: CASSPVLDYEQYF. The CDR3 region has the DNA TGTGCCAGCAGCCCGGTACTAGACTACGAGCAGTACTTC.